The 20 T cell receptor beta chains below were found in one sample sequenced in a study of blood T cells in healthy people across ages (dated by TCRdb to the mid-2010s). Library preparation used 5' RACE. TCRdb records Illumina HiSeq 2500 as the sequencer. The second PCR ran for about 7 to 11 cycles and used a J-beta primer mix along with a sample-barcoded 5' primer. The raw public reads went through TCRdb reprocessing: fastp at Q25, MiXCR clone calling, in-frame beta chains kept. Rows are unified per CDR3 protein, each entry keeping the most common DNA and genes. Here the sample has 800,000 to 950,000 distinct CDR3 sequences; around 46% occur a single time. The top ten constitute around 15% of the sample. Sequenced input: blood. These receptors were taken from a man aged 25 to 40 in good health.

The chain employs TRBV6-5 and TRBJ1-2; a possible D gene is TRBD1 (5 bases). The CDR3 has 15 amino acids. Deletions cut 2 bases from V and 2 bases from J, with 12 bases between. Looked up from germline, CDR1 is MNHEY and CDR2 is SVGAGI. The CDR3 here is CASSYPGTGNYGYTF. The CDR3 DNA sequence: TGTGCCAGCAGTTACCCAGGGACGGGGAACTATGGCTACACCTTC.

The chain combines TRBV6-2 or TRBV6-3 with TRBJ2-7; D may match TRBD1 or TRBD2 (5 bases each). This CDR3 contains 17 residues. V was shortened by 6 bases and J by 2 bases, with 23 bases between the two germline ends. In germline, CDR1 is MNHEY, CDR2 SVGEGT. The CDR3 nucleotides read TGTGCCAGCAGCCCAACCCTGGACTTAGGGACCGCCTACGAGCAGTACTTC. It encodes CASSPTLDLGTAYEQYF.

The chain carries TRBV5-1 and TRBJ1-1; 10 bases are shared with TRBD1. V was clipped by 5 bases and J by 0 bases; unmatched bases: 7. The CDR3 has 16 residues. From germline, CDR1 is SGHRS and CDR2 YFSETQ. The DNA of the CDR3 is TGCGCCAGCAGACCGACAGGGGGCCTGGTGAACACTGAAGCTTTCTTT. Protein product: CASRPTGGLVNTEAFF. Filled out from reference TRBV5-1 and TRBJ1-1, the complete variable domain reads KAGVTQTPRYLIKTRGQQVTLSCSPISGHRSVSWYQQTPGQGLQFLFEYFSETQRNKGNFPGRFSGRQFSNSRSEMNVSTLELGDSALYLCASRPTGGLVNTEAFFGQGTRLTVV.

This chain uses TRBV30 with TRBJ1-2; D unclear. The CDR3 consists of 11 residues. Germline V gene sequence: CDR1 GTSNPN, CDR2 SVGIG (reference sequence). The ends were cut back, 5 bases at V and 8 bases at J, with 12 bases in the middle. The DNA of the CDR3 is TGTGCCTGGGACGGGTCGATAGGCTACACCTTC. Amino acids: CAWDGSIGYTF.

The chain joins TRBV19 to TRBJ2-7, with D uncertain. Deletions cut 5 bases from V and 2 bases from J, with 10 bases between. The CDR3 runs to 13 residues. Germline CDR1 and CDR2: LNHDA and SQIVND (reference sequence). The chain's CDR3 is CASSFHLTYEQYF. In DNA, the CDR3 is TGTGCCAGTAGTTTCCACCTAACCTACGAGCAGTACTTC.

This chain uses TRBV20-1 with TRBJ1-5, with D perhaps TRBD1 (5 bases). V lost 7 bases, J lost 0 bases, and 19 bases lay in between. CDR3 length: 16 amino acids. Germline CDR1 and CDR2: DFQATT and SNEGSKA (reference sequence). The CDR3 protein is CSVKWGVGFSNQPQHF. DNA of the CDR3: TGCAGTGTCAAATGGGGGGTAGGGTTTAGCAATCAGCCCCAGCATTTT.

This sequence joins TRBV20-1 and TRBJ1-1, with TRBD1 matching 7 bases. V shed 6 bases and J 3 bases; nucleotides not matched to a gene: 10. Germline CDR1 and CDR2: DFQATT and SNEGSKA (reference sequence). The CDR3 is 14 residues long. This chain's CDR3 is CSAAPTGTYTEAFF. The CDR3 DNA is TGCAGTGCGGCCCCGACAGGGACCTACACTGAAGCTTTCTTT.

V is TRBV18 and J is TRBJ1-2; TRBD1 might be the D (5 bases). Germline V gives CDR1 KGHSH, CDR2 LQKENI. This CDR3 region has 15 residues. The V and J ends lost 6 bases and 3 bases respectively, with 17 bases between them. CDR3 loop: CASSPGTAPDYGYTF. The CDR3 DNA follows: TGTGCCAGCTCGCCCGGGACGGCTCCCGACTATGGCTACACCTTC.

In its sample, this clonotype was seen a few times. The chain couples TRBV6-5 to TRBJ2-1, with D unclear. Germline-derived CDR1 and CDR2 are MNHEY and SVGAGI. Deletions cut 7 bases from V and 0 bases from J, with 7 bases between. The length of the CDR3 is 13 residues. The CDR3 loop is CASTKSSYNEQFF. CDR3 DNA: TGTGCCAGCACCAAGAGCTCCTACAATGAGCAGTTCTTC.

This clonotype was detected only a few times. V is TRBV20-1 and J is TRBJ2-7; D is tentatively TRBD1 or TRBD2 (5 bases each). Germline assignment: CDR1 DFQATT and CDR2 SNEGSKA (reference sequence). CDR3 length equals 13 residues. The V end was cut by 6 bases, the J end by 3 bases, with 15 bases between. CDR3 sequence (DNA): TGCAGTGCCGAGGGCCGAGGGGACTACGAGCAGTACTTC. Protein sequence: CSAEGRGDYEQYF.

With respect to this clonotype: An end of the junction differs from the germline gene, which may be a read error. J is TRBJ2-3 and V is TRBV9; D is perhaps TRBD1 (6 bases). The CDR3 runs to 14 residues. Germline assignment: CDR1 SGDLS and CDR2 YYNGEE. The CDR3 sequence: CASSVNRVEDTQYF. The CDR3 DNA follows: TGTGCCAGTAGCGTTAACAGGGTGGAAGATACGCAGTATTTT.

A few counts support this clonotype. The chain recombines TRBV3-1 with TRBJ2-5; D is perhaps TRBD2 (5 bases). From germline, CDR1 is LGHDT and CDR2 YNNKEL (reference sequence). V gave up 1 base and J gave up 11 bases, with 20 bases separating them. This CDR3 spans 15 amino acids. CDR3 protein: CASSQGTGELGEQYF. CDR3 bases: TGTGCCAGCAGCCAAGGGACTGGAGAATTGGGAGAGCAGTACTTC.

This clonotype was detected a few times. This chain links TRBV11-2 with TRBJ2-1; D is possibly TRBD1 or TRBD2 (6 bases each). V dropped 8 bases and J dropped 1 base, with 15 bases sitting between them. There are 15 residues in the CDR3. CDR1 and CDR2 (germline): SGHAT, FQNNGV. CDR3 nucleotide sequence: TGTGCCAGCGGCCTTCTAGGGGGGTCCTACAATGAGCAGTTCTTC. This gives the protein CASGLLGGSYNEQFF.

The V and J genes are TRBV28 and TRBJ1-2; 7 bases map to TRBD1. The CDR3 totals 15 residues. V shed 3 bases and J 6 bases; nucleotides not matched to a gene: 10. CDR1 is MDHEN, CDR2 SYDVKM, per germline. The CDR3 sequence: CASSLGRQGFDGYTF. CDR3 DNA: TGTGCCAGCAGTTTGGGCAGACAGGGTTTCGATGGCTACACCTTC.

This clonotype occurred a few times. This chain joins TRBV6-5 and TRBJ2-3, with 7 bases that match TRBD2. Germline V gene data show CDR1 as MNHEY and CDR2 as SVGAGI. Trimming cost V 2 bases and J 4 bases; bases outside gene matches: 3. The CDR3 is 14 amino acids. This CDR3 reads CASSYGGEADTQYF. CDR3 in DNA: TGTGCCAGCAGTTACGGGGGGGAGGCAGATACGCAGTATTTT.

The rearrangement links TRBV20-1 to TRBJ2-2; 12 nucleotides align to TRBD2. V lost 4 bases, J lost 7 bases, and 7 bases stayed unmatched. This CDR3 has 15 amino acids. Germline CDR1 is DFQATT and CDR2 is SNEGSKA (reference sequence). The CDR3 is CSAILAGGPDGELFF. CDR3 DNA: TGCAGTGCTATCCTAGCGGGGGGGCCAGACGGGGAGCTGTTTTTT.

The gene calls are TRBV7-9 and TRBJ1-1, with D possibly matching TRBD1 (6 bases). The germline V gene has CDR1 SEHNR and CDR2 FQNEAQ (reference sequence). The CDR3 has 16 residues. Trimming removed 5 bases at V and 1 base at J, with 17 bases between. The CDR3 DNA sequence: TGTGCCAGCAGCCTAACTCCGGACAGAGCGAACACTGAAGCTTTCTTT. Its translation: CASSLTPDRANTEAFF.

The rearrangement uses TRBV9 and TRBJ2-3, with D unresolved. V was trimmed by 0 bases and J by 2 bases, leaving 13 bases between them. CDR3 length: 16 amino acids. In germline, CDR1 is SGDLS, CDR2 YYNGEE. The chain's CDR3 is CASSVALVKNTDTQYF. The CDR3 region has the DNA TGTGCCAGCAGCGTAGCTCTAGTCAAGAACACAGATACGCAGTATTTT.

The rearrangement joins TRBV4-1 to TRBJ1-2, with D possibly matching TRBD1 (6 bases). The CDR3 extends over 14 amino acids. The germline V and J ends were trimmed by 1 base and 8 bases, with 14 bases remaining between them. Germline V gene sequence: CDR1 MGHRA, CDR2 YSYEKL. The CDR3 DNA reads as TGCGCCAGCAGCCAAGTACCACAGGGTGGCGGCTACACCTTC. Its protein product is CASSQVPQGGGYTF.

The chain joins TRBV20-1 to TRBJ2-5, with TRBD2 matching 10 bases. This CDR3 is built from 16 residues. J gave up 11 bases and V 1 base, and 16 bases lay outside the gene matches. Per germline, CDR1 DFQATT and CDR2 SNEGSKA (reference sequence). CDR3 sequence reads: CSARAGSGGAGNEQYF. The CDR3 DNA reads TGCAGTGCTAGAGCGGGAAGCGGGGGGGCCGGGAATGAGCAGTACTTC.